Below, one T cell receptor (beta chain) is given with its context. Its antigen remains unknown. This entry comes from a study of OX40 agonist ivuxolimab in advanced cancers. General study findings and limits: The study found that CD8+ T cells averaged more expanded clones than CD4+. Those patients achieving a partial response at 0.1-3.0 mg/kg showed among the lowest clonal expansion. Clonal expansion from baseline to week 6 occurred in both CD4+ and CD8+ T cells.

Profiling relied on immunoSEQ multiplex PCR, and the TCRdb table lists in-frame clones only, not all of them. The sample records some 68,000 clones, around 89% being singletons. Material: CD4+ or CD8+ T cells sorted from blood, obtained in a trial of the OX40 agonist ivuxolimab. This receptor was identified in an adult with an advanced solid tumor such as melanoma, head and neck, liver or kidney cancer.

The CDR3 DNA reads TGTGCCTGGACCTTTAGCGGCGCGACCCAGTACTTC. This codes for CAWTFSGATQYF. V and J are TRBV30 and TRBJ2-5; D possibly corresponds to TRBD2 (6 bases). CDR3 length: 12 residues. Germline V lookup: CDR1 GTSNPN, CDR2 SVGIG (reference sequence). V was cut by 4 bases and J by 7 bases, with 13 bases left in between.